This TCR beta chain comes out of a study of blood T cell repertoires in COVID-19. Study in general: PBMCs, B-cell-depleted T cells, or T cells provided the cDNA or gDNA that made up the material.

In the original processing: Amplification from reference gene primers served as the basis for estimated nucleated cell counts. Method: immunoSEQ multiplex PCR; TCRdb's copy keeps in-frame clones and lacks some. That table supplies the V and J calls and clone size; D and trimming were determined from the DNA. The sample records 400,000 or so clones, approximately 86% being singletons. With V trimmed by 8 bases and J by 10 bases, 14 bases remained unmatched. Germline V gene lookup returns CDR1 MDHEN and CDR2 SYDVKM. The CDR3 loop spans 14 amino acids. V and J are TRBV28 and TRBJ1-1, with 9 bases fitting TRBD1. Source material: peripheral blood. The TCR sequence derives from a human donor in a cohort sampled during active COVID-19. The chain's CDR3 is CASQHRPQGAGAFF. DNA of the CDR3: TGTGCCAGCCAACACCGACCACAGGGGGCAGGAGCTTTCTTT.